This T cell receptor (beta chain) comes out of a study of identical twins. TCRdb ran MiXCR on the 5' RACE reads and lists one entry per CDR3 protein. In the table there are about 730,000 distinct CDR3 sequences, 21% of which are singletons. V shed 4 bases, J shed 2 bases, and the junction held 12 bases outside the gene matches. Germline V lookup: CDR1 SGDLS, CDR2 YYNGEE. CDR3 length: 17 amino acids. The sample also formed part of further work on T cells expressing NK-cell markers. As that study records: Underlying the TCR beta repertoires were sorted CD3+CD56+NKG2C+, CD3+CD56+NKG2C- and CD3+CD56-NKG2C+ T cells.

J is TRBJ2-7 and V is TRBV9, with 10 bases matching TRBD2. This sequence originates from a woman aged 18 to 35 in good health. The sample comprised PBMCs. The CDR3 bases are TGTGCCAGCAGCCCAGGGTGGACTAGCGGCCGTCCCTACGAGCAGTACTTC. The encoded protein is CASSPGWTSGRPYEQYF.